This T cell receptor (beta chain) was identified during a study of blood T cell repertoires in COVID-19. Only in-frame clones appear in the TCRdb table, and some are missing; sequencing was by immunoSEQ multiplex PCR. Of 150,000 to 200,000 clones listed, roughly 80% are singletons. Sequenced input: peripheral blood. The sequence derives from a woman aged 70-85 years with COVID-19, enrolled during active disease.

Written as DNA, the CDR3 is TGCGCCAGCAGCCCAACAGGTTTCGGAACTGGTGGGAACACTGAAGCTTTCTTT. It yields the protein CASSPTGFGTGGNTEAFF. This chain uses TRBV5-1 with TRBJ1-1, with D perhaps matching TRBD1 (5 bases). The CDR3 has 18 amino acids. CDR1 is SGHRS, CDR2 YFSETQ, per germline. V lost 4 bases to trimming and J lost 1 base, with 23 bases between them.